One TCR beta chain is described in this entry. Its antigen is currently unknown. The source of the sample is a study of OX40 agonist ivuxolimab in advanced cancers. The wider study: Dose-escalation cases comprised hepatocellular carcinoma, melanoma, renal cell or head and neck cancer. Study-level results: Among expanded peripheral T cells, antigen specificity went undetermined. Both CD4+ and CD8+ T cell populations in blood had undergone clonal expansion by week 6 at 0.1 to 3.0 mg/kg.

Germline lookup yields CDR1 MNHEY and CDR2 SVGAGI. Deletions cut 0 bases from V and 4 bases from J, with 0 bases between. CDR3 size: 12 residues. Some clones are missing from TCRdb's copy, which holds only in-frame ones; the method was immunoSEQ multiplex PCR. Seen here are 60,000 to 75,000 clones, approximately 92% observed once, and the top ten hold 10% to 15%. Individuals having autoimmune disease history or systemic immunosuppression were not enrolled. The source material was CD4+ or CD8+ T cells sorted from blood, sampled in a trial of the OX40 agonist ivuxolimab. This sequence was found in an adult with an advanced solid tumor such as melanoma, head and neck, liver or kidney cancer. The genes are TRBV6-5 and TRBJ2-2; D gene uncertain. CDR3 bases: TGTGCCAGCAGTTACTCCACCGGGGAGCTGTTTTTT. It codes for CASSYSTGELFF.